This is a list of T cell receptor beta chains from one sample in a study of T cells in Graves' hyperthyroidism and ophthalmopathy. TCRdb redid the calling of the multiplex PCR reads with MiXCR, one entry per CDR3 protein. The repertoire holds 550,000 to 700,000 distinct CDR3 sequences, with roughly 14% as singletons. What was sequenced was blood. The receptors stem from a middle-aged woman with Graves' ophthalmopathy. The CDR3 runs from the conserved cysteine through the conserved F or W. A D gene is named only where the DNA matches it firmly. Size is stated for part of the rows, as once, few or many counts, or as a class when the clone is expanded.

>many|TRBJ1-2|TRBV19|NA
TGTGCCAGTAGATTTAGCTATGGCTACACCTTC
CASRFSYGYTF
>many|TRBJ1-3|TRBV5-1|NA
TGCGCCAGCAGCCTACAGGGTAAAGGAAACACCATATATTTT
CASSLQGKGNTIYF
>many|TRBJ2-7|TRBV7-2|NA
TGTGCCAGCAGCTTACAACAGAGCTCCTACGAGCAGTACTTC
CASSLQQSSYEQYF
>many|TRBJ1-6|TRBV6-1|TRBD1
TGTGCCAGCAGTGAAGGGGACAGGGGTAGATCACCCCTCCACTTT
CASSEGDRGRSPLHF
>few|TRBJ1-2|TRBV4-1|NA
TGCGCCAGCAGCCAAGTTAAGGGGGGCGACTATGGCTACACCTTC
CASSQVKGGDYGYTF
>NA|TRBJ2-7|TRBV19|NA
TGTGCCAGTAGTATCTCACGAGTAACTGTCTACGAGCAGTACTTC
CASSISRVTVYEQYF
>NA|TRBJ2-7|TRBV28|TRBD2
TGTGCCAGCACGGGTGCGGGAGGGACCGAGCAGTACTTC
CASTGAGGTEQYF
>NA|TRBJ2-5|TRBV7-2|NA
TGTGCCAGCCTTTCTTACGGAAAGACCCAGTACTTC
CASLSYGKTQYF
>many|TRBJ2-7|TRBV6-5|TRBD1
TGTGCCAGCAGTTACAGAGAGGGGGCAGGATACGAGCAGTACTTC
CASSYREGAGYEQYF
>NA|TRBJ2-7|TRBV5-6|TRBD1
TGTGCCAGCAGCTTCTTAAAGGGACAGGGGGAATACGAGCAGTACTTC
CASSFLKGQGEYEQYF
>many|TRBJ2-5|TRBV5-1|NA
TGCGCCAGCAGCTTGGGTCAGAGAAGTACCCAGTACTTC
CASSLGQRSTQYF
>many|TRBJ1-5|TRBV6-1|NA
TGTGCCAGCAGTGAGAGTCTCGGGAACCAGCCCCAGCATTTT
CASSESLGNQPQHF
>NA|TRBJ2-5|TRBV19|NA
TGTGCCAGTAGTATAGACAGGACCCGGTGGGAGACCCAGTACTTC
CASSIDRTRWETQYF
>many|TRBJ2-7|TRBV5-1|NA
TGCGCCAGCAGCTTGGAGGTTCGGCAGTCAAAAGGGGGTATGGCGCAGTACTTC
CASSLEVRQSKGGMAQYF
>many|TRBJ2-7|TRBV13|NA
TGTGCCAGCAGCCCTCAAGGTTTCTACGAGCAGTACTTC
CASSPQGFYEQYF
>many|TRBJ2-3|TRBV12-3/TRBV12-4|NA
TGTGCCAGCAGCCTGGGACCGCACACAGATACGCAGTATTTT
CASSLGPHTDTQYF
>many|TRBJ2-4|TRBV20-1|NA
TGCAGTGCTAGAGAGGGCAGGGTAATGGCCAAAAACATTCAGTACTTC
CSAREGRVMAKNIQYF
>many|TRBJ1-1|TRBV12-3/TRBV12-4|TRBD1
TGTGCCAGCAGTTTCGACAGGGGCACTGAAGCTTTCTTT
CASSFDRGTEAFF
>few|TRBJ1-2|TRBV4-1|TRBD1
TGCGCCAGCAGCCCCTCCTGGACAGGGGGTTTTCGTGGCTACACCTTC
CASSPSWTGGFRGYTF
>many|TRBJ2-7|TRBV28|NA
TGTGCCAGCAGTTTATTGGGCAGGGCAGGCGAGCAGTACTTC
CASSLLGRAGEQYF
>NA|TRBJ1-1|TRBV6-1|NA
TGTGCCAGCACCCACATTGCGGGGAAGAACACTGAAGCTTTCTTT
CASTHIAGKNTEAFF
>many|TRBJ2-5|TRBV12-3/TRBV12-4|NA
TGTGCCAGCAGTCCAGAGGTGGGAGAGACCCAGTACTTC
CASSPEVGETQYF
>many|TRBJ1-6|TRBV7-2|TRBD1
TGTGCCAGCAGCTTATGGCGCCTCACCTACCGGGACAGGGGATCCCGTTCACCCCTCCACTTT
CASSLWRLTYRDRGSRSPLHF
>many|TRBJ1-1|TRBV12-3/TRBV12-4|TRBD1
TGTGCCAGCAGTCTGGGACAGCCCGTGAGGTTAGCAGCTTTCTTT
CASSLGQPVRLAAFF
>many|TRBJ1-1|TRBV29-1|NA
TGCAGCGTTGTACGGTTATCCATGATGAACACTGAAGCTTTCTTT
CSVVRLSMMNTEAFF
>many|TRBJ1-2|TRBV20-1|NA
TGCAGTGCTAGAGATGAAGGGGCCTATGGCTACACCTTC
CSARDEGAYGYTF
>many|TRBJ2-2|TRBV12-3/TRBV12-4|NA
TGTGCCAGCAGTCAACCCACCGGGGAGCTGTTTTTT
CASSQPTGELFF
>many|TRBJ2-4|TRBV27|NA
TGTGCCAGCAGTTCGAGGGTAGCCAAAAACATTCAGTACTTC
CASSSRVAKNIQYF
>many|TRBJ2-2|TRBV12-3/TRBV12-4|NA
TGTGCCAGCAGTTACGACAGGAACACCGGGGAGCTGTTTTTT
CASSYDRNTGELFF
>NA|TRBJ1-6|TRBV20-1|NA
TGCAGTGCCAGCCCCGGGACCAGTAATTCACCCCTCCACTTT
CSASPGTSNSPLHF